This T cell receptor beta chain originates from a study of blood T cell repertoires in COVID-19 (TCRdb year 2020). About the study as a whole: The collaborator samples originated in the United States, Italy and Spain and spanned the acute and convalescent phases of COVID-19. HLA class I and class II types, where available, came from metadata supplied by the sample provider rather than from assay-based typing. Samples came from the ongoing ImmuneRACE study (first 160 participants) plus 1,254 subjects from 6 global collaborators. Nearly every sample came with metadata listing a de-identified subject ID, COVID-19 status, age in years and sex. Subjects who had been exposed to COVID-19, were actively infected with it, or had recovered from it provided the deeply sampled blood TCRbeta repertoires that made up the dataset. The prospective study material was composed of cDNA or gDNA derived from T cells, B-cell-depleted T cells, or PBMCs. The repertoires were released in a freely available public database meant as a resource for research on the immune response to SARS-CoV-2. Overall study results and their limits: The amount of clinical and demographic metadata varied by source and participant and was provided uncurated.

Another Seattle source contributed samples from volunteer blood donors who had recovered from COVID-19. Collaborating institutions collected whole blood in K2EDTA tubes following their own protocols. For TCRbeta analysis, collaborators shipped samples as frozen whole blood, isolated PBMCs, or DNA extracted from either of those sample types. Regarding this clone: There is no known antigen for this receptor. Base-call qualities are not available, and no considerably larger clone is one nucleotide away.

TCRbeta CDR3 regions were amplified from genomic DNA by means of the immunoSEQ Assay, a bias-controlled multiplex PCR. In the source study's methods: The number of nucleated cells in each sample was estimated from the amplification of reference gene primers within the assay. To quantify the absolute abundance of each unique TCRbeta CDR3 rearrangement, sequence reads were collapsed and filtered. For each sample, productive Simpson clonality was calculated by taking the square root of Simpson's diversity index across productive rearrangements. TCRdb holds this immuneACCESS table with in-frame rearrangements only. Some clones are missing; in checked studies, unresolved V genes explain under half, and the rest has no known cause. V, J and clone size were drawn from that table, and D and trimming were deduced from the DNA. This sample is represented by 250,000 to 350,000 clones; around 87% of them were singletons. The ten most abundant clones make up approximately 7.8% of the sample.

CDR1 SGHDN and CDR2 FVKESK are derived from the germline V gene. From its cysteine to its phenylalanine, the CDR3 spans 16 amino acids. The retained sequence is limited to the CDR3, 48 bases, with the frame set at the first base. Trimming removed 4 bases from V and 6 bases from J; the gene matches leave 10 bases unexplained. Recombination connected TRBV14 to TRBJ2-1, and TRBD1 aligns with 9 junction nucleotides. The sample consisted of peripheral blood. The origin of this receptor is a woman between 50 and 59 years old who had recovered from COVID-19. CDR3 sequence: CASSPSDRGEINEQFF. At the DNA level, the sequence is TGTGCCAGCAGCCCCTCGGACAGGGGCGAAATCAATGAGCAGTTCTTC.